This T cell receptor (beta chain) was observed in a study of blood T cells in healthy people across ages (dated by TCRdb to the mid-2010s). Background on the whole study: Template switching captured roughly one uniquely barcoded TCR beta cDNA molecule per two T cells in model experiments. The donors were divided into four age groups: young (average around 16 years), middle-aged (about 39), aged (approximately 62) and long-lived (about 80). To avoid experimental bias, donors of different ages were distributed randomly across sequencing lanes. To track age-related changes in TCR beta repertoire diversity, the study relied on deep sequencing normalized with unique cDNA molecular identifiers. For two donors (one aged 18 to 29 and one aged 80 or older), the study analyzed two additional independent replicas of 1 million unique cDNA reads from the same blood draw. Results the study describes overall, beyond this receptor: As age increased, observed TCR beta diversity per million T cells dropped in a roughly linear way, and a significant reduction was already evident by age about 36. There was a strong correlation between observed TCR beta diversity and the percentage of naive T cells measured by flow cytometry. Because profiling used bulk unsorted PBMCs, naive and antigen-experienced compartments could not be compared conclusively. Total diversity estimates from one million sequenced T cells were considered lower bounds and underestimates. Compared with the aged group, the long-lived group had more naive CD4+ T cells, fewer expanded clones and increased TCR diversity, suggesting age selection. Because donor CMV infection status was unknown, age-related changes in expanded clonotypes were potentially confounded.

Systemically healthy Caucasian individuals from Russia, over 30 in total and aged about 6 to 100 years, were included as donors. Around 9.8 milliliters of peripheral blood were collected from each donor into EDTA-treated Vacutainer tubes. PBMCs were isolated by Ficoll-Paque density-gradient centrifugation, with at least 6 million obtained per sample. Trizol reagent was used to extract total RNA from PBMCs, with at least 6 micrograms per sample. Naive CD45RAhigh/CD27high T cell percentages were measured by flow cytometry on a PBMC aliquot from every donor. On this clonotype: Its antigen target is currently unknown. Base-call qualities are not available, and no considerably larger clone is one nucleotide away.

CDR1 SGHRS and CDR2 YFSETQ are derived from the germline V gene. The CDR3 holds 17 amino acids from the cysteine to the phenylalanine. Of all the DNA, just the CDR3 is kept, 51 bases in frame from base 1. Cut back by 2 bases and 5 bases, the V and J ends lie 21 bases apart. Library method: 5' RACE. The sequencing machine was an Illumina HiSeq 2500. The second PCR ran for about 6 to 12 cycles and used a J-beta primer mix along with a sample-barcoded 5' primer. A unique molecular identifier was introduced onto each TCR beta cDNA molecule by a template-switch 5' adaptor carrying 12 random nucleotides. At least 2.5 million CDR3-containing paired-end reads were obtained from each sample. The Mint cDNA synthesis kit, primed by a TRBC-specific oligonucleotide, was used to synthesize first-strand cDNA from all RNA. After uracil-DNA glycosylase treatment, a first 18-cycle PCR used universal primers M1SS and BC2_uni_R on all cDNA. From the authors' description of their analysis: Normalization of each sample was performed by random selection of 1 million high-quality reads, each carrying a distinct molecular identifier. Instead of being binned into consensus sequences, reads that shared molecular identifiers were thrown out. CDR3 identification, clonotype clustering and error correction used MiTCR with a Q25 quality threshold and the strictest error-elimination algorithm. Lower-bound total TCR beta diversity was estimated with a nonparametric unseen species model using Euler transformation. TCRdb's own reprocessing of the public reads used fastp at Q25 and MiXCR and kept productive beta chains. CDR3 protein sequences are deduplicated, and each keeps its most common genes and DNA. TCRdb, not the authors, supplied the V and J calls. The sample data list 600,000 to 1,000,000 distinct CDR3 sequences, and 58% of these were observed just once. Approximately 23% of the sample is held by the ten biggest clonotypes.

Sample: blood. Recombination connected TRBV5-1 to TRBJ2-3; the D gene is perhaps TRBD2, on 5 matching bases. The TCR originated in a man aged 25-45 years in good health. The CDR3 loop reads CASSFGRSGTIEDTQYF. The nucleotides are TGCGCCAGCAGCTTTGGCCGCTCGGGAACGATCGAAGATACGCAGTATTTT. This CDR3, with the reference TRBV5-1 and TRBJ2-3 proteins standing in past its ends, gives the full variable domain KAGVTQTPRYLIKTRGQQVTLSCSPISGHRSVSWYQQTPGQGLQFLFEYFSETQRNKGNFPGRFSGRQFSNSRSEMNVSTLELGDSALYLCASSFGRSGTIEDTQYFGPGTRLTVL.